This TCR beta chain appears in the sequencing data of a study of T cells in localized non-small cell lung cancer. Points from the study as a whole: Because researchers sequenced only one region of the tumor, heterogeneity is still possible. In adjacent lung, a median about 52 of the top 100 tumor clones were found. T cell clonality was highest in uninvolved adjacent lung, above tumor. A raised T cell density in blood coincided with lengthier overall survival.

Generated by immunoSEQ multiplex PCR, the TCRdb table keeps only in-frame clones and is missing some. In the table there are 9,800 or so clones, around 41% of which are singletons. This CDR3 has 15 amino acids. Between the trimmed V and J ends, which lost 3 bases and 0 bases, there was a span of 8 bases. Per the germline V gene, CDR1 is KGHSH and CDR2 is LQKENI. As regards this clone: Its antigen is undetermined.

The sample was lymph node tissue, taken before any cancer treatment. The TCR comes from a woman aged 35 to 69 with stage I lung adenocarcinoma. The chain is built from TRBV18 and TRBJ2-2; D may be TRBD1 (5 bases). The CDR3 DNA sequence: TGTGCCAGCTCACCCGACAGAGCGAACACCGGGGAGCTGTTTTTT. It is translated as CASSPDRANTGELFF.